A single sample gave rise to the 21 T cell receptor beta chains below, sequenced in a study of T cells after somatic rescue of genetic block. Assay: immunoSEQ multiplex PCR; the TCRdb copy retains only in-frame clones and omits some. The table shows over 10,000 clones, with roughly 73% occurring only once. Sequenced: peripheral blood mononuclear cells (PBMCs). The receptor set was obtained from a boy aged 5-17 years.

The table lists this clone with a count of one. This chain links TRBV19 with TRBJ2-3; D may be TRBD2 (5 bases). This CDR3 spans 13 amino acids. Per germline, CDR1 LNHDA and CDR2 SQIVND (reference sequence). The ends were cut back, 6 bases at V and 2 bases at J, with 9 bases in the middle. The DNA of the CDR3 is TGTGCCAGTAGGCGAGGGAACACAGATACGCAGTATTTT. Translated, it gives CASRRGNTDTQYF.

This chain joins TRBV28 and TRBJ1-6; 11 nucleotides line up with TRBD1. V shed 5 bases and J 0 bases; nucleotides not matched to a gene: 6. The CDR3 has 18 residues. Germline V CDR1 and CDR2: MDHEN, SYDVKM. CDR3 DNA: TGTGCCAGCAGTATCCGGACAGGGGGCTTCTCCTATAATTCACCCCTCCACTTT. As protein: CASSIRTGGFSYNSPLHF. The variable domain in full, completed from reference TRBV28 and TRBJ1-6, reads DVKVTQSSRYLVKRTGEKVFLECVQDMDHENMFWYRQDPGLGLRLIYFSYDVKMKEKGDIPEGYSVSREKKERFSLILESASTNQTSMYLCASSIRTGGFSYNSPLHFGNGTRLTVT.

This chain joins TRBV30 and TRBJ1-6; no reliable D call. CDR1 and CDR2 from the germline V gene are GTSNPN and SVGIG (reference sequence). This CDR3 region has 13 residues. The V end lost 0 bases, the J end lost 9 bases, and 9 bases lay between the germline ends. CDR3 sequence (DNA): TGTGCCTGGAGTGTATTCGAGCGTTCACCCCTCCACTTT. This encodes CAWSVFERSPLHF.

This sequence joins TRBV20-1 and TRBJ2-3; D perhaps matches TRBD2 (5 bases). The CDR3 has 11 amino acids. Between the trimmed V and J ends, which lost 6 bases and 7 bases, there was a span of 11 bases. The V gene's germline CDR1 is DFQATT and CDR2 SNEGSKA (reference sequence). The CDR3 loop reads CSAGSPNTQYF. In DNA form, the CDR3 reads TGCAGTGCAGGGAGCCCTAATACGCAGTATTTT.

This chain uses TRBV9 with TRBJ2-6, with D uncertain. Between the trimmed V and J ends, which lost 6 bases and 5 bases, there was a span of 15 bases. Per germline, CDR1 SGDLS and CDR2 YYNGEE. The CDR3 runs 15 residues. The DNA for the CDR3 is TGTGCCAGCAACTTCGACGGGTCCAGGGCCAACGTCCTGACTTTC. Its protein is CASNFDGSRANVLTF.

This chain connects TRBV27 to TRBJ2-3, with unresolved D. Germline V gene data show CDR1 as MNHEY and CDR2 as SMNVEV (reference sequence). CDR3 length: 13 residues. Trimming left V 5 bases short and J 2 bases short, with 8 bases between. CDR3 loop: CASSPYNTDTQYF. The CDR3 DNA reads as TGTGCCAGCAGTCCTTACAACACAGATACGCAGTATTTT.

This chain joins TRBV28 and TRBJ2-2; D may be TRBD1 or TRBD2 (6 bases each). Germline CDR1 reads MDHEN; CDR2 reads SYDVKM. The ends were cut back, 0 bases at V and 3 bases at J, with 14 bases in the middle. CDR3 length: 17 residues. CDR3 nucleotide sequence: TGTGCCAGCAGTTTATGGAAGGGGGGCTTGGACACCGGGGAGCTGTTTTTT. Translation gives CASSLWKGGLDTGELFF.

V is TRBV5-1 and J is TRBJ2-7; 7 nucleotides align to TRBD2. This CDR3 contains 14 residues. V shed 4 bases and J 0 bases; nucleotides not matched to a gene: 4. CDR1 and CDR2 (germline): SGHRS, YFSETQ. As DNA, the CDR3 is TGCGCCAGCAGCAGGGGAGGGAGCTCCTACGAGCAGTACTTC. Its protein is CASSRGGSSYEQYF. The full variable domain, completed using reference TRBV5-1 and TRBJ2-7, is KAGVTQTPRYLIKTRGQQVTLSCSPISGHRSVSWYQQTPGQGLQFLFEYFSETQRNKGNFPGRFSGRQFSNSRSEMNVSTLELGDSALYLCASSRGGSSYEQYFGPGTRLTVT.

There are a few counts of this clone. The gene calls are TRBV25-1 and TRBJ2-3; D remains ambiguous. Germline CDR1 and CDR2: MGHDK and SYGVNS. Trimming removed 4 bases from V and 5 bases from J, with 10 bases in between. The CDR3 totals 13 residues. The CDR3 region has the DNA TGTGCCAGCAGTGTCGCCATCGTAGATACGCAGTATTTT. Translating it yields CASSVAIVDTQYF.

This chain joins TRBV11-2 and TRBJ2-5; TRBD2 aligns across 8 bases. V shed 1 base and J 2 bases; nucleotides not matched to a gene: 3. Germline V gives CDR1 SGHAT, CDR2 FQNNGV. The CDR3 has 15 amino acids. The CDR3 loop is CASSLGQRGQETQYF. DNA for the CDR3: TGTGCCAGCAGCTTAGGCCAGCGGGGGCAAGAGACCCAGTACTTC.

This sequence joins TRBV6-6 and TRBJ1-5; 7 positions match TRBD1. Germline assignment: CDR1 MNHNY and CDR2 SVGAGI (reference sequence). The trim removed 8 bases at V and 6 bases at J, leaving 13 bases unmatched. This CDR3 spans 15 amino acids. Here the CDR3 reads CASRGATGRGQPQHF. The DNA of the CDR3 is TGTGCCAGCCGGGGGGCGACAGGGAGGGGTCAGCCCCAGCATTTT.

The chain carries TRBV5-4 and TRBJ2-7; 7 bases line up with TRBD1. The V segment lost 0 bases and the J segment 0 bases; nucleotides outside the gene matches: 3. The V gene's germline CDR1 is SGHNT and CDR2 YYREEE (reference sequence). This CDR3 region has 15 residues. CDR3 sequence reads: CASSLGSGGSYEQYF. The CDR3 DNA reads as TGTGCCAGCAGCTTGGGGTCAGGGGGCTCCTACGAGCAGTACTTC.

The V call is TRBV27, the J call TRBJ1-1; D is uncertain. Trimming removed 1 base at V and 5 bases at J, with 14 bases between. CDR1 MNHEY and CDR2 SMNVEV come from the germline V gene (reference sequence). The CDR3 has 15 residues. CDR3 sequence (DNA): TGTGCCAGCAGTTTATACGGGAGGAAGTTGACTGAAGCTTTCTTT. Its translation: CASSLYGRKLTEAFF.

This clone was seen only once. The chain employs TRBV9 and TRBJ1-1, with 9 bases fitting TRBD1. CDR1 is SGDLS, CDR2 YYNGEE, per germline. The CDR3 has 17 residues. Losses at the gene ends were 2 bases for V and 0 bases for J; bases not matched to a gene: 8. The CDR3, as DNA: TGTGCCAGCAGCGTCGGGACAGGGACTTACATGAACACTGAAGCTTTCTTT. Translating it yields CASSVGTGTYMNTEAFF.

This clone is deemed medium-sized. V and J are TRBV7-7 and TRBJ2-3, with a possible D match to TRBD1 (6 bases). The germline V gene has CDR1 SSHAT and CDR2 FNYEAQ (reference sequence). V was clipped by 5 bases and J by 4 bases, with 16 bases between them. This CDR3 is 15 amino acids long. The chain's CDR3 is CASSEGQGWADTQYF. In nucleotides, the CDR3 is TGTGCCAGCAGCGAGGGGCAGGGGTGGGCAGATACGCAGTATTTT.

The chain joins TRBV6-6 to TRBJ1-5, with 7 bases that match TRBD1. V gave up 2 bases and J gave up 0 bases; unmatched junction bases: 4. CDR3 length equals 16 residues. Germline V CDR1 and CDR2: MNHNY, SVGAGI (reference sequence). The CDR3 protein is CASSYKQGNSNQPQHF. The CDR3 DNA follows: TGTGCCAGCAGTTACAAACAGGGGAATAGCAATCAGCCCCAGCATTTT.

The chain joins TRBV10-1 to TRBJ2-7; D is possibly TRBD1 (5 bases). There are 14 residues in the CDR3. V dropped 1 base and J dropped 6 bases, with 13 bases sitting between them. The germline V gene encodes CDR1 WNHNN and CDR2 SYGVQD (reference sequence). The chain's CDR3 is CASSEYGWQGEQYF. In nucleotides, the CDR3 is TGCGCCAGCAGTGAGTACGGTTGGCAGGGCGAGCAGTACTTC.

V usage is TRBV11-2 and J usage is TRBJ2-7; TRBD2 matches 12 bases. The CDR3 spans 14 residues. The V segment lost 1 base and the J segment 6 bases; nucleotides outside the gene matches: 1. CDR1 and CDR2 (germline): SGHAT, FQNNGV. The CDR3 loop reads CASSLGLAGVEQYF. For the CDR3, the DNA is TGTGCCAGCAGCTTAGGACTAGCGGGAGTCGAGCAGTACTTC.

The chain uses TRBV18 and TRBJ2-2, with 10 bases aligning to TRBD1. The V and J ends lost 2 bases and 7 bases, in that order; junction bases with no gene match: 4. There are 15 residues in the CDR3. Germline assignment: CDR1 KGHSH and CDR2 LQKENI. The CDR3 DNA is TGTGCCAGCTCACCAGGGACAGGGGTGCACGGGGAGCTGTTTTTT. Translated: CASSPGTGVHGELFF.

This clone is termed medium-sized. V usage is TRBV7-8 and J usage is TRBJ2-3; TRBD2 matches 12 bases. Germline V gene data show CDR1 as SGHVS and CDR2 as FQNEAQ. This CDR3 is 16 amino acids long. After removal of 3 bases from V and 5 bases from J, the junction contained 6 bases not matched to a gene. CDR3 coding DNA: TGTGCCAGCAGCTTCCTAGCGGGGGGGCAGGGAGATACGCAGTATTTT. This translates into CASSFLAGGQGDTQYF.

The chain has TRBV6-5 and TRBJ1-1; D ambiguous. Trimming pared 2 bases from V and 7 bases from J, leaving 11 bases between. The CDR3 sequence is 13 residues long. Germline-derived CDR1 and CDR2 are MNHEY and SVGAGI. CDR3 sequence reads: CASSYRRRDEAFF. In DNA form, the CDR3 reads TGTGCCAGCAGTTACCGAAGACGGGATGAAGCTTTCTTT.